Presented here are 32 T cell receptor beta chains from one specimen sequenced in a study of OX40 agonist ivuxolimab in advanced cancers. TCRdb keeps only in-frame clones here, not all; method: immunoSEQ multiplex PCR. The top ten clones hold 20% to 30% of a sample with just over 30,000 clones, 87% of them seen once. Sequenced material: CD4+ or CD8+ T cells sorted from blood, taken in a trial of the OX40 agonist ivuxolimab. These receptors were taken from an adult with an advanced solid tumor such as melanoma, head and neck, liver or kidney cancer.

The chain has TRBV2 and TRBJ2-1; no reliable D call. V lost 6 bases to trimming and J lost 9 bases, with 6 bases between them. Germline V lookup: CDR1 SNHLY, CDR2 FYNNEI. The CDR3 is 10 amino acids. The DNA for the CDR3 is TGTGCCAGCAGCCAAGCTGAGCAGTTCTTC. Its translation is CASSQAEQFF.

The rearrangement joins TRBV7-9 to TRBJ1-2; D is unresolved. This CDR3 spans 14 amino acids. Deletions cut 1 base from V and 1 base from J, with 7 bases between. Per the germline V gene, CDR1 is SEHNR and CDR2 is FQNEAQ (reference sequence). The CDR3 DNA reads TGTGCCAGCAGCTTAGGGGCGGGTAACTATGGCTACACCTTC. Translated: CASSLGAGNYGYTF.

This chain's CDR3 is CASSSWGLAGVGGELFF. CDR3 coding DNA: TGTGCCAGCAGCTCCTGGGGACTAGCGGGAGTCGGCGGGGAGCTGTTTTTT. The V and J genes are TRBV11-2 and TRBJ2-2; 14 positions match TRBD2. In germline, CDR1 is SGHAT, CDR2 FQNNGV. This CDR3 comprises 17 residues. The V and J ends lost 4 bases and 7 bases, in that order; junction bases with no gene match: 8.

V and J are TRBV15 and TRBJ2-1; weak D call: TRBD2 (6 bases). Trimming stripped 1 base from V and 1 base from J, with 14 bases between. Per the germline V gene, CDR1 is LNHNV and CDR2 is YYDKDF (reference sequence). The CDR3 contains 17 residues. The CDR3 spells CATSRGYMGGSYNEQFF. CDR3 nucleotides: TGTGCCACCAGCAGAGGTTACATGGGGGGATCCTACAATGAGCAGTTCTTC.

The V and J genes are TRBV2 and TRBJ2-3, with 9 bases fitting TRBD1. The CDR3 is 14 residues long. V shed 5 bases, J shed 5 bases, and the junction held 5 bases outside the gene matches. Germline CDR1 is SNHLY and CDR2 is FYNNEI. This CDR3 reads CASSPGQGGDTQYF. The DNA of the CDR3 is TGTGCCAGCAGTCCGGGACAGGGTGGAGATACGCAGTATTTT. Full variable domain (missing parts from reference TRBV2 and TRBJ2-3): EPEVTQTPSHQVTQMGQEVILRCVPISNHLYFYWYRQILGQKVEFLVSFYNNEISEKSEIFDDQFSVERPDGSNFTLKIRSTKLEDSAMYFCASSPGQGGDTQYFGPGTRLTVL.

The rearrangement joins TRBV19 to TRBJ2-1; D is possibly TRBD1 (5 bases). Germline V gives CDR1 LNHDA, CDR2 SQIVND (reference sequence). The CDR3 runs to 15 residues. Deletions cut 2 bases from V and 3 bases from J, with 11 bases between. As DNA, the CDR3 is TGTGCCAGTAGTATACCGAGACAGTTCTACAATGAGCAGTTCTTC. Protein sequence: CASSIPRQFYNEQFF.

The chain links TRBV9 to TRBJ1-2; 9 bases agree with TRBD1. The germline V gene has CDR1 SGDLS and CDR2 YYNGEE. J gave up 6 bases and V 0 bases, and 9 bases lay outside the gene matches. The length of the CDR3 is 16 residues. CDR3 loop: CASSVVIGGQGNGYTF. The CDR3 region has the DNA TGTGCCAGCAGCGTAGTGATTGGGGGACAGGGAAATGGCTACACCTTC.

V usage is TRBV11-2 and J usage is TRBJ2-5, with D perhaps given as TRBD1 or TRBD2 (5 bases each). Deletions cut 7 bases from V and 2 bases from J, with 14 bases between. The CDR3 runs to 14 residues. Germline V gene data show CDR1 as SGHAT and CDR2 as FQNNGV. This CDR3 reads CASTAGGSQETQYF. In nucleotides, the CDR3 is TGTGCCAGCACCGCTGGGGGATCTCAAGAGACCCAGTACTTC. The variable domain in full, completed from reference TRBV11-2 and TRBJ2-5, reads EAGVAQSPRYKIIEKRQSVAFWCNPISGHATLYWYQQILGQGPKLLIQFQNNGVVDDSQLPKDRFSAERLKGVDSTLKIQPAKLEDSAVYLCASTAGGSQETQYFGPGTRLLVL.

This chain joins TRBV5-4 and TRBJ1-4; tentatively, D is TRBD1 (6 bases). V gave up 0 bases and J gave up 2 bases, with 11 bases separating them. Germline CDR1 reads SGHNT; CDR2 reads YYREEE (reference sequence). The CDR3 is 16 amino acids. This chain's CDR3 is CASSLGGGGTNEKLFF. DNA of the CDR3: TGTGCCAGCAGCTTGGGGGGGGGCGGCACTAATGAAAAACTGTTTTTT.

The CDR3 sequence is CASSESGSSYNEQFF. CDR3 DNA sequence: TGTGCCAGCAGTGAGAGCGGGAGCTCCTACAATGAGCAGTTCTTC. The chain joins TRBV7-9 to TRBJ2-1, with TRBD2 matching 8 bases. Losses at the gene ends were 6 bases for V and 0 bases for J; bases not matched to a gene: 4. The germline V gene encodes CDR1 SEHNR and CDR2 FQNEAQ (reference sequence). The CDR3 spans 15 residues.

The rearrangement links TRBV5-8 to TRBJ2-2; D gene ambiguous. The CDR3 has 14 residues. V lost 0 bases to trimming and J lost 2 bases, with 5 bases between them. Germline V gene lookup returns CDR1 SGHTS and CDR2 YDEGEE. CDR3: CASSLDVNTGELFF. The CDR3 DNA reads as TGTGCCAGCAGCTTGGATGTAAACACCGGGGAGCTGTTTTTT.

The chain combines TRBV4-1 with TRBJ1-4; weak D call: TRBD1 (6 bases). CDR1 is MGHRA and CDR2 is YSYEKL in the germline V gene. V was clipped by 4 bases and J by 6 bases, with 24 bases between them. The CDR3 length is 18 residues. The CDR3 DNA is TGCGCCAGCAGCCCGCGACCAGACTATGACAGGATCTATGAAAAACTGTTTTTT. Translating it yields CASSPRPDYDRIYEKLFF.

This clone was detected once. The V gene is TRBV18, the J gene TRBJ2-7, with TRBD1 identical over 7 bases. CDR3 size: 14 residues. V gave up 2 bases and J gave up 2 bases; unmatched junction bases: 3. Looked up from germline, CDR1 is KGHSH and CDR2 is LQKENI. For the CDR3, the DNA is TGTGCCAGCTCACCAGGGACAGATACCTACGAGCAGTACTTC. Amino acid sequence: CASSPGTDTYEQYF.

V is TRBV11-2 and J is TRBJ2-1; D not certain. This CDR3 comprises 16 residues. Trimming stripped 0 bases from V and 7 bases from J, with 16 bases between. From germline, CDR1 is SGHAT and CDR2 FQNNGV. CDR3 nucleotide sequence: TGTGCCAGCAGCTTAGACGGACGTCTCCGTAAAAATGAGCAGTTCTTC. Amino acids: CASSLDGRLRKNEQFF.

The V gene is TRBV19, the J gene TRBJ2-3; 11 positions agree with TRBD2. The CDR3 contains 16 residues. Germline lookup yields CDR1 LNHDA and CDR2 SQIVND (reference sequence). With V trimmed by 0 bases and J by 3 bases, 2 bases remained unmatched. CDR3 nucleotides: TGTGCCAGTAGTATAGATGTAGCGGGAGGGACAGATACGCAGTATTTT. Its protein product is CASSIDVAGGTDTQYF.

Of note for this clone: Other DNA variants within this sample encode the same CDR3. The chain links TRBV2 to TRBJ2-5, with TRBD1 as a possible D gene (5 bases). V was cut by 6 bases and J by 1 base, with 9 bases left in between. The CDR3 covers 13 residues. The V gene's germline CDR1 is SNHLY and CDR2 FYNNEI. The DNA for the CDR3 is TGTGCCAGCAGCAGAGACAGCCAAGAGACCCAGTACTTC. Translation: CASSRDSQETQYF.

This chain joins TRBV2 and TRBJ2-7; 7 bases map to TRBD1. V lost 2 bases to trimming and J lost 1 base; unmatched junction nucleotides: 5. The CDR3 loop spans 15 amino acids. Germline V gene lookup returns CDR1 SNHLY and CDR2 FYNNEI. CDR3 DNA: TGTGCCAGCAGTGAATCGGGACAGCCTTCCTACGAGCAGTACTTC. Protein: CASSESGQPSYEQYF.

This clone showed up just a few times. V gene TRBV2 combines with J gene TRBJ1-5; perhaps TRBD1 as D (5 bases). This CDR3 region has 15 residues. V lost 7 bases and J 0 bases, leaving 13 bases between the germline ends. CDR1 SNHLY and CDR2 FYNNEI come from the germline V gene. As DNA, the CDR3 is TGTGCCAGCAACTCCCTGGGGCGTAGCAATCAGCCCCAGCATTTT. Translation: CASNSLGRSNQPQHF.

The chain joins TRBV6-7 to TRBJ2-3; TRBD2 agrees at 16 bases. TRBV6-7 is annotated as an ORF whose role is uncertain. V shed 7 bases, J shed 4 bases, and the junction held 20 bases outside the gene matches. The CDR3 extends over 21 amino acids. As DNA, the CDR3 is TGTGCCAGCATGGGTACTGGGACTAGCGGGAGGGCCGGTTATTTATCAGATACGCAGTATTTT. It specifies CASMGTGTSGRAGYLSDTQYF.

The V and J genes are TRBV19 and TRBJ2-2; D tentatively reads TRBD1 or TRBD2 (5 bases each). V was cut by 7 bases and J by 5 bases, with 20 bases left in between. This CDR3 is 16 amino acids long. Germline V lookup: CDR1 LNHDA, CDR2 SQIVND (reference sequence). CDR3 in amino acids: CASTPGSTGGTGELFF. Here the CDR3 DNA reads TGTGCCAGTACCCCTGGGAGCACAGGCGGTACCGGGGAGCTGTTTTTT.

In its sample, this clone was seen a few times. This sequence joins TRBV29-1 and TRBJ1-1; 11 bases line up with TRBD1. With V trimmed by 7 bases and J by 4 bases, 5 bases remained unmatched. Germline assignment: CDR1 SQVTM and CDR2 ANQGSEA. This CDR3 contains 13 residues. The CDR3 spells CSGGQGVGTEAFF. The CDR3 region has the DNA TGCAGCGGGGGACAGGGGGTCGGCACTGAAGCTTTCTTT.

This clone was seen just once. V gene TRBV5-1 combines with J gene TRBJ2-3, with TRBD2 identical over 8 bases. Germline CDR1 SGHRS, CDR2 YFSETQ. This CDR3 is 16 amino acids long. The trim removed 4 bases at V and 4 bases at J, leaving 11 bases unmatched. The CDR3 DNA reads as TGCGCCAGCAGCCAGGTCCAAGCGGGAGTCCCAGATACGCAGTATTTT. Its protein is CASSQVQAGVPDTQYF.

V gene TRBV27 combines with J gene TRBJ2-2; D remains unclear. CDR3 length: 18 residues. Trimming took off 1 base at V and 0 bases at J, with 15 bases between the two ends. CDR1 is MNHEY and CDR2 is SMNVEV in the germline V gene (reference sequence). CDR3 loop: CASSLYPPYTSNTGELFF. CDR3 DNA sequence: TGTGCCAGCAGTTTATATCCCCCTTATACGTCGAACACCGGGGAGCTGTTTTTT.

The V gene is TRBV7-9, the J gene TRBJ1-2; 7 bases line up with TRBD1. The V segment lost 6 bases and the J segment 5 bases; nucleotides outside the gene matches: 6. Germline lookup yields CDR1 SEHNR and CDR2 FQNEAQ (reference sequence). The CDR3 spans 13 residues. CDR3 amino acids: CASSPGGKYGYTF. The CDR3 coding sequence is TGTGCCAGCAGTCCAGGGGGAAAGTATGGCTACACCTTC.

This clone has just a few counts. V gene TRBV5-4 combines with J gene TRBJ2-7, with 9 nucleotides matching TRBD2. Germline V gene lookup returns CDR1 SGHNT and CDR2 YYREEE (reference sequence). This CDR3 has 14 residues. Losses at the gene ends were 0 bases for V and 5 bases for J; bases not matched to a gene: 3. The CDR3 is CASSLVSGSHEQYF. CDR3 in DNA: TGTGCCAGCAGCTTGGTTAGCGGGAGTCACGAGCAGTACTTC.

The chain carries TRBV7-9 and TRBJ2-3, with D unclear. The CDR3 has 16 residues. V was shortened by 3 bases and J by 2 bases, with 15 bases between the two germline ends. The germline V gene has CDR1 SEHNR and CDR2 FQNEAQ (reference sequence). The CDR3 bases are TGTGCCAGCAGCTTGGGCGGAACGGTTCCCACAGATACGCAGTATTTT. Its translation: CASSLGGTVPTDTQYF.

The CDR3 loop reads CASRKTGQNYGYTF. CDR3 bases: TGTGCCAGCAGGAAGACAGGCCAGAACTATGGCTACACCTTC. The gene calls are TRBV28 and TRBJ1-2; possible D gene TRBD1, 6 bases. Trimming pared 6 bases from V and 2 bases from J, leaving 13 bases between. The CDR3 has 14 amino acids. Germline assignment: CDR1 MDHEN and CDR2 SYDVKM.

The rearrangement joins TRBV10-3 to TRBJ1-5; maybe TRBD1 (5 bases). The CDR3 extends over 13 amino acids. V gave up 6 bases and J gave up 5 bases, with 11 bases separating them. CDR1 ENHRY and CDR2 SYGVKD come from the germline V gene. The CDR3 nucleotides are TGTGCCATCAGGCAGGGTTATGATCAGCCCCAGCATTTT. Translating it yields CAIRQGYDQPQHF.

The rearrangement joins TRBV28 to TRBJ2-7; maybe TRBD2 (5 bases). The germline V gene has CDR1 MDHEN and CDR2 SYDVKM. The ends were cut back, 2 bases at V and 2 bases at J, with 16 bases in the middle. This CDR3 contains 16 residues. The CDR3 is CASSLTGWENPYEQYF. CDR3 bases: TGTGCCAGCAGTTTAACCGGGTGGGAGAATCCCTACGAGCAGTACTTC.

The rearrangement uses TRBV5-1 and TRBJ2-7, with 7 nucleotides matching TRBD1. Per the germline V gene, CDR1 is SGHRS and CDR2 is YFSETQ. V dropped 0 bases and J dropped 4; count of bases not matched to a gene: 10. The CDR3 loop spans 16 amino acids. The DNA of the CDR3 is TGCGCCAGCAGCTTGGGCCCTTCGACAGGGCGTTACGAGCAGTACTTC. Its protein is CASSLGPSTGRYEQYF.

The V gene is TRBV4-1, the J gene TRBJ1-6; a possible D gene is TRBD1 (5 bases). V was pared by 1 base and J by 7 bases, with 11 bases between. The germline CDR1 and CDR2 sequences are MGHRA and YSYEKL. This CDR3 is 15 amino acids long. The CDR3 reads CASSQVREGNSPLHF. The CDR3 bases are TGCGCCAGCAGCCAAGTCAGGGAGGGAAATTCACCCCTCCACTTT.

V is TRBV27 and J is TRBJ1-5; TRBD1 might be the D (6 bases). V gave up 3 bases and J gave up 0 bases, with 9 bases separating them. This CDR3 is built from 15 residues. Germline CDR1 and CDR2: MNHEY and SMNVEV (reference sequence). The CDR3 loop reads CASSFQGFSNQPQHF. In nucleotides, the CDR3 is TGTGCCAGCAGTTTTCAGGGGTTTAGCAATCAGCCCCAGCATTTT.